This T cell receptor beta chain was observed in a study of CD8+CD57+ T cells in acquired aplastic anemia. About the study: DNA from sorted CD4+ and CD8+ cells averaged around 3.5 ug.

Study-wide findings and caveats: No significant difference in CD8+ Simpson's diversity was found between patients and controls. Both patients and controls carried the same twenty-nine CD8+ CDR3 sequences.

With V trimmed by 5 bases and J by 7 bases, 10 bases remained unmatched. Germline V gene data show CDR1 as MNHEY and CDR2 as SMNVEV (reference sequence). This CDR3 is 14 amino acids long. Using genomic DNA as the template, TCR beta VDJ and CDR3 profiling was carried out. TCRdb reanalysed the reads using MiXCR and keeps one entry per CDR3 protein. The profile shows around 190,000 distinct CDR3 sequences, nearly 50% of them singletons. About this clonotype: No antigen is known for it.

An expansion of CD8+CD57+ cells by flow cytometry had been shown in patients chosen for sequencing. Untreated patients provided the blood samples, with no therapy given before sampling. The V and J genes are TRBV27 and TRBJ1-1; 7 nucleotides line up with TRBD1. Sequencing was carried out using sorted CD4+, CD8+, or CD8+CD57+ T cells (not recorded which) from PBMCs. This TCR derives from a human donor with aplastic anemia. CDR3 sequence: CASSNGNRGGEAFF. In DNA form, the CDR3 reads TGTGCCAGCAGTAATGGAAACAGGGGCGGTGAAGCTTTCTTT.